The clone carrying this T cell receptor (beta chain) was counted a few times. Its cognate antigen is unknown. The CDR3 has 12 residues. Between the trimmed V and J ends, which lost 3 bases and 5 bases, there was a span of 9 bases. Germline V gives CDR1 SGHDT, CDR2 YYEEEE. This entry is derived from a study of T-cell memory formation after mild COVID-19. Study-wide results and caveats: Chiefly within CM and EM were the contracting CD4+ clones; CD8+ ones were within EMRA. Pre-infection memory carried some responding clones, suggesting that cross-reactive memory joined.

MiXCR, run by TCRdb on the 5' RACE reads, gives a single entry per CDR3 protein. The repertoire has roughly 99,000 distinct CDR3 sequences, approximately 15% of them found once; the top ten carry 35% to 50%. The sample consisted of PBMCs or a T cell subset sorted from them (not recorded which). J is TRBJ2-7 and V is TRBV5-6; D possibly corresponds to TRBD1 (6 bases). The receptor was isolated from a man in his late teens or twenties who had mild COVID-19 (a few samples of this study predate the infection). Cell type and time point are not known. The CDR3, as DNA: TGTGCCAGCAGCTGGGACAACAACGAGCAGTACTTC. Its translation is CASSWDNNEQYF.